This TCR beta chain was captured in a study of T cell clones after liver transplantation. The germline CDR1 and CDR2 sequences are SEHNR and FQNEAQ (reference sequence). V was clipped by 5 bases and J by 1 base; unmatched bases: 9. The length of the CDR3 is 16 residues. Measured with immunoSEQ multiplex PCR; TCRdb has only the in-frame clones, and not every one. The table has over 50,000 clones, 86% seen once. The chain combines TRBV7-9 with TRBJ2-7, with 9 bases lining up with TRBD2. The origin of this receptor is a human patient who received a liver transplant. Part of the T cells may come from the graft donor. The sequences come from CD8+ T cells from blood, collected 12 months after liver transplant. CDR3 in amino acids: CASSPGASGDSYEQYF. The CDR3 region has the DNA TGTGCCAGCAGCCCCGGGGCTAGCGGGGATTCCTACGAGCAGTACTTC.